This T cell receptor beta chain was obtained from a study of shared clonotypes between healthy human individuals. Assay: immunoSEQ multiplex PCR; the TCRdb copy retains only in-frame clones and omits some. The data hold about 2.5 million clones, with 92% observed a single time. Study findings and constraints: Represented genetic and exposure-history diversity was restricted by having few donors.

Partitioning of CD4+ cells yielded a CD45RA+ naive subset and a CD45RA-negative memory subset. Trimming stripped 2 bases from V and 7 bases from J, with 12 bases between. Germline CDR1 reads SGDLS; CDR2 reads YYNGEE. The CDR3 has 13 residues. Of note for this clone: Its antigen is still unknown.

The sequence derives from a man younger than 30 in good health. Some clones in this sample may be carry-over from other donors' samples. The sequencing sample was made of naive CD4+ T cells from PBMCs. Subset given: CD45RA+ positively selected. The chain links TRBV9 to TRBJ1-1; D remains unclear. In DNA, the CDR3 is TGTGCCAGCAGCGTTTTTAGGACCGGTGAAGCTTTCTTT. This gives the protein CASSVFRTGEAFF.